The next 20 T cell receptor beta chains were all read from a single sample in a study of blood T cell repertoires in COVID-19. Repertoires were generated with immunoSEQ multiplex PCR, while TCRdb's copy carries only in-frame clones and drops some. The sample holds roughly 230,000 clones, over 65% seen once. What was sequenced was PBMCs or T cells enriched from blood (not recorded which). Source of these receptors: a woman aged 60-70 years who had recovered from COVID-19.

The CDR3 DNA reads as TGTGCCAGCAGCCCGCGCACCGGGGAGCTGTTTTTT. Its protein product is CASSPRTGELFF. The chain uses TRBV11-3 and TRBJ1-3, with D unclear. The end of the DNA fits TRBJ2-2 better, so the J call may be wrong. Per the germline V gene, CDR1 is SGHNT and CDR2 is YENEEA. The CDR3 runs 12 residues.

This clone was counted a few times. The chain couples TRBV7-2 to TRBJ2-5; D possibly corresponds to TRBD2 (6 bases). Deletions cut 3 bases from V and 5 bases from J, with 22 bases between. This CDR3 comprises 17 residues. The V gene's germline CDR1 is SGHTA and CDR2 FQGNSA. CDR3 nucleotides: TGTGCCAGCAGCTTCCCATGGGGACTCAGTGATCCGGAGACCCAGTACTTC. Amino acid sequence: CASSFPWGLSDPETQYF.

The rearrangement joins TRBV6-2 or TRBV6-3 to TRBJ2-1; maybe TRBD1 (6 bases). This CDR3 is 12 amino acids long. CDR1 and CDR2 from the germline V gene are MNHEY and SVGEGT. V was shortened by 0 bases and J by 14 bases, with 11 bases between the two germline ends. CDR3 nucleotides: TGTGCCAGCAGTTACTCGCGGGCAGGGGAGTTCTTC. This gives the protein CASSYSRAGEFF.

The CDR3 DNA sequence: TGTGCCAGCAGTGAATCCCTAGCGGGACACCGCATTCAGTACTTC. Its translation: CASSESLAGHRIQYF. The V gene is TRBV25-1, the J gene TRBJ2-4, with TRBD2 matching over 9 bases. CDR1 MGHDK and CDR2 SYGVNS come from the germline V gene. This CDR3 has 15 amino acids. V lost 1 base and J lost 9; bases outside the gene matches: 7.

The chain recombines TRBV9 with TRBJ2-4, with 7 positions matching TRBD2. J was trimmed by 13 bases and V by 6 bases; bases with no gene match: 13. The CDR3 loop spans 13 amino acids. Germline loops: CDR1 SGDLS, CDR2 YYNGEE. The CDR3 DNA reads TGTGCCAGCACCAAATCTGAAGCGGGGAGACAGTACTTC. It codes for CASTKSEAGRQYF.

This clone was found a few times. The CDR3 loop is CASSRRGGNQPQHF. In DNA, the CDR3 is TGTGCCAGCAGCCGCAGGGGAGGCAATCAGCCCCAGCATTTT. The chain carries TRBV3-1 (or the pseudogene TRBV3-2) and TRBJ1-5, with a possible D match to TRBD1 (6 bases). Trimming shortened V by 4 bases and J by 2 bases, and 9 bases separated the two germline ends. The CDR3 runs to 14 residues. Germline V gene sequence: CDR1 LGHDT, CDR2 YNNKEL (reference sequence).

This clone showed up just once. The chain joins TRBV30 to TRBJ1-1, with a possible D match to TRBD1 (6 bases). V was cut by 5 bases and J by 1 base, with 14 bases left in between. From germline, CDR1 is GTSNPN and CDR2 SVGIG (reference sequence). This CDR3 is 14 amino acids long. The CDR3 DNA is TGTGCCTGGGGAGGGGGGGGCTCGAACACTGAAGCTTTCTTT. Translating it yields CAWGGGGSNTEAFF.

The CDR3 region is CASSPPGVLNGYTF. The CDR3 DNA is TGTGCCAGCAGCCCGCCCGGGGTTCTCAATGGCTACACCTTC. The chain joins TRBV7-2 to TRBJ1-2; unclear D gene. CDR1 and CDR2 (germline): SGHTA, FQGNSA. The ends were cut back, 5 bases at V and 6 bases at J, with 16 bases in the middle. The length of the CDR3 is 14 residues.

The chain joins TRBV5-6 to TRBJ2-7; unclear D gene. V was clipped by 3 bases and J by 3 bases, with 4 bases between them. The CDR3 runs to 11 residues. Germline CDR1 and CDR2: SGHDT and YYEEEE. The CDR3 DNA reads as TGTGCCAGCAGCTCGTACTACGAGCAGTACTTC. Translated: CASSSYYEQYF.

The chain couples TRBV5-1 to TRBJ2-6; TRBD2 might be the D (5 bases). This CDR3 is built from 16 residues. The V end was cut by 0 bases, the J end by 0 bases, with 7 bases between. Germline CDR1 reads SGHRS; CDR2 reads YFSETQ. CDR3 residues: CASSLGRSSGANVLTF. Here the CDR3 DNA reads TGCGCCAGCAGCTTGGGGAGGTCCTCTGGGGCCAACGTCCTGACTTTC. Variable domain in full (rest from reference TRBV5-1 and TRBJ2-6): KAGVTQTPRYLIKTRGQQVTLSCSPISGHRSVSWYQQTPGQGLQFLFEYFSETQRNKGNFPGRFSGRQFSNSRSEMNVSTLELGDSALYLCASSLGRSSGANVLTFGAGSRLTVL.

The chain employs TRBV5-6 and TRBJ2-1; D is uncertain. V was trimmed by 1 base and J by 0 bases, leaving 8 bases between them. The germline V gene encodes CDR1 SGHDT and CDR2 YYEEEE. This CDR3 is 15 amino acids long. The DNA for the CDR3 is TGTGCCAGCAGCTTGTTTCTAAGCTCCTACAATGAGCAGTTCTTC. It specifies CASSLFLSSYNEQFF.

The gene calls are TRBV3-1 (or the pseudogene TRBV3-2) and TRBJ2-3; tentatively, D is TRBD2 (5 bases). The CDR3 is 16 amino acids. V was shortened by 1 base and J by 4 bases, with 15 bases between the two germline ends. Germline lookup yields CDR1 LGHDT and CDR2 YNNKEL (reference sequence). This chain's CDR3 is CASSQGLAGLADTQYF. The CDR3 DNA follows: TGTGCCAGCAGCCAAGGTCTAGCCGGACTTGCAGATACGCAGTATTTT.

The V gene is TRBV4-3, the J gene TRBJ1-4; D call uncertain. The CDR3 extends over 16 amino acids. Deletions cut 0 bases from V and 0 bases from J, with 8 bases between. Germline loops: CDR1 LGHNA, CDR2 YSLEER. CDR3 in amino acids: CASSQEAIATNEKLFF. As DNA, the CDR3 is TGCGCCAGCAGCCAAGAAGCTATTGCAACTAATGAAAAACTGTTTTTT.

CDR3 protein: CSVEGWERGSYEQYF. The CDR3 DNA sequence: TGCAGCGTTGAGGGGTGGGAGCGGGGGTCCTACGAGCAGTACTTC. The V call is TRBV29-1, the J call TRBJ2-7; 8 bases are shared with TRBD2. CDR1 is SQVTM and CDR2 is ANQGSEA in the germline V gene. This CDR3 comprises 15 residues. J lost 1 base, V lost 3 bases, and 8 bases had no gene match.

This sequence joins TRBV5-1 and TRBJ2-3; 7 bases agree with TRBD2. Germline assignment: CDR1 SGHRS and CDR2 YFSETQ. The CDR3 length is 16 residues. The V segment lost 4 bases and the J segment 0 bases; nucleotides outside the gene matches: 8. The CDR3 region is CASSAFTGLSTDTQYF. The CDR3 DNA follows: TGCGCCAGCAGCGCCTTTACGGGACTAAGCACAGATACGCAGTATTTT.

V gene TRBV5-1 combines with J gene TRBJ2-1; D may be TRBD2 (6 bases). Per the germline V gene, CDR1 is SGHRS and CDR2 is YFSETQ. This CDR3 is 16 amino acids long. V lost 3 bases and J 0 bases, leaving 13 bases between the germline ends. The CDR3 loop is CASSYISGSSYNEQFF. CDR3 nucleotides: TGCGCCAGCAGCTACATTAGCGGAAGCTCCTACAATGAGCAGTTCTTC.

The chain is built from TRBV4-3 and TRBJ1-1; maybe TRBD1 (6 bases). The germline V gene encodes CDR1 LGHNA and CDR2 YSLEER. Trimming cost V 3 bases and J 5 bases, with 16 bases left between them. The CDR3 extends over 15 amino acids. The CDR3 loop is CASSQGGPRATEAFF. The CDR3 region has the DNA TGCGCCAGCAGCCAGGGGGGGCCGCGGGCTACTGAAGCTTTCTTT.

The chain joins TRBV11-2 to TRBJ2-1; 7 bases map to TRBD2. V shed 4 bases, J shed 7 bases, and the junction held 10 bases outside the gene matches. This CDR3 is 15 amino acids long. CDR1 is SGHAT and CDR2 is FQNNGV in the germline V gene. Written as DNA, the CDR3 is TGTGCCAGCAGCTCGCCGCGAGGGCGGGAGAATGAGCAGTTCTTC. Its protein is CASSSPRGRENEQFF.

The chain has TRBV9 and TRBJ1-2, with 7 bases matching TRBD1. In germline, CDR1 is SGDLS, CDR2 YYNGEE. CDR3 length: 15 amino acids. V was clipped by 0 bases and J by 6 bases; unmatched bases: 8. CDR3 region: CASSVVGAGGNGYTF. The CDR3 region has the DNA TGTGCCAGCAGCGTAGTAGGGGCAGGGGGAAATGGCTACACCTTC.

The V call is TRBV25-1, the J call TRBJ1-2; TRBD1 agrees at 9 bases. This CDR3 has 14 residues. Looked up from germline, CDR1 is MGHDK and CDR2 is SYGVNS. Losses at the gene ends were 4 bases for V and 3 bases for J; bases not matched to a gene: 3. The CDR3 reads CASSGTGGYYGYTF. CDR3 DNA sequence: TGTGCCAGCAGTGGAACAGGGGGCTACTATGGCTACACCTTC.